Listed below are T cell receptor beta chains from one sample, sequenced in a study of cytomegalovirus exposure and HLA in healthy donors. TCRdb's table, derived via immunoSEQ multiplex PCR, lists solely in-frame clones and lacks some. The sample shows roughly 180,000 clones, roughly 88% of them seen only once. What was sequenced was PBMCs. The source is a boy aged 2-15 years in good health and CMV-seronegative. The conserved cysteine and the conserved F or W are not part of the CDR3 here.

cdr3_length v_call cdr3_aa
11 TRBV6-1 ASMSGPGNTIY
12 TRBV5-6 ASSAEGAGETQY
16 TRBV7-2 ASSPRPTGSSYNSPLH
12 TRBV28 ASSPRTRGETQY
15 TRBV4-2 ASSAAGQGVPNQPQH
14 TRBV9 ASSVTAGGDKNIQY
11 TRBV6-6 ASSYAGAKTQY
10 TRBV6-6 ASSYPGSEAF
13 TRBV5-1 ASSLDHRQQETQY
16 TRBV2 ASSERPSGGARSGELF
15 TRBV5-8 ASSSPFRDRYSYEQY
16 TRBV9 ASSGGLAGGRFRETQY
12 TRBV19 ASSIVAGHYEQY
14 TRBV7-9 ASSLASLAGGNEQF
12 TRBV30 AWSVAGGKTEAF
12 TRBV5-6 ASSSTGGTYEQY
12 TRBV9 ASSVGQRNEKLF
13 TRBV7-2 ASSLGTGSGETQY
14 TRBV27 ASSLAPPISNQPQH
14 TRBV7-8 ASSDHRAPSGNTIY
14 TRBV19 ASSPTGADSGNTIY
15 TRBV4-2 ASSQDRIGEISYEQY
13 TRBV7-9 ASSLRIAGVDTQY
14 TRBV7-2 ASSLGGPGTNTEAF
14 TRBV5-1 ARRQRPAGVTDTQY
13 TRBV6-4 ASSDSSGVRTEAF
14 TRBV11-2 ASSSRGLAGVSEQY
11 TRBV10-2 ASKDRGNYGYT
13 TRBV19 ASSIRGSTNEKLF
11 TRBV6-5 ASSYEVNTEAF
13 TRBV28 ASGGGGVSTDTQY
12 TRBV6-5 ASSGGQKNEKLF
10 TRBV21-1 ASSSRLYGYT
11 TRBV7-3 ASAVERTDTQY
15 TRBV7-2 ASSQLDLAGVGETQY
12 TRBV6-1 ASKLVSGAGELF
14 TRBV19 ASSIVGRGSNQPQH
10 TRBV30 AWSAGNTEAF
12 TRBV29-1 SVEIREAGYGYT
16 TRBV7-2 ASSLALSGLAGDNEQF
11 TRBV25-1 ASEGVNTGELF
16 TRBV7-2 ASSLGGTGVVGNSPLH
10 TRBV2 ASKRVTDTQY
16 TRBV7-9 ASSFATGTGDYGYGYT
13 TRBV6-4 ASSLERTNTDTQY
10 TRBV27 ASSPYGDTQY
14 TRBV27 ASSPLSGVRTDTQY
14 TRBV5-6 ASSLRFPLAKNSQY
12 TRBV5-5 ASSRGTERYEQY
11 TRBV29-1 SVGQGSWYEQF